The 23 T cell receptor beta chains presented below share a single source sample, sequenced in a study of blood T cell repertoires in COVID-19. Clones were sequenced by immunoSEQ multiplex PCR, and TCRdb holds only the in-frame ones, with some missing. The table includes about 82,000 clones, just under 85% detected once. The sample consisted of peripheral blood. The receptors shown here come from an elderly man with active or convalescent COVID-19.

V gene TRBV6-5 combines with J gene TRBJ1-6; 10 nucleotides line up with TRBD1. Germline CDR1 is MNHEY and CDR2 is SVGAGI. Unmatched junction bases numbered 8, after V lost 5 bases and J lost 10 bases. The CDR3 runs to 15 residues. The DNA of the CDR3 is TGTGCCAGCAGTCCTCGGGACAGGGGCGAATCACCCCTCCACTTT. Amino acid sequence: CASSPRDRGESPLHF.

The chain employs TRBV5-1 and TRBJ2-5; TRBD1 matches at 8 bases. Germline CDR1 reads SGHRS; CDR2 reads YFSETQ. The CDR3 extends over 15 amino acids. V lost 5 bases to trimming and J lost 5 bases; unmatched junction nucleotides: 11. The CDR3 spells CASRWGPTGEETQYF. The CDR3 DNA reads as TGCGCCAGCAGATGGGGCCCGACAGGGGAGGAGACCCAGTACTTC.

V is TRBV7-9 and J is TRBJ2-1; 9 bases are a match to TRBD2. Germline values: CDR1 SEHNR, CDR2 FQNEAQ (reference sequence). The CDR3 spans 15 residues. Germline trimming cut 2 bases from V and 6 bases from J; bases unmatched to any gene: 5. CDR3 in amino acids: CASSLTGLASNEQFF. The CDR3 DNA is TGTGCCAGCAGCTTAACGGGACTAGCTTCCAATGAGCAGTTCTTC.

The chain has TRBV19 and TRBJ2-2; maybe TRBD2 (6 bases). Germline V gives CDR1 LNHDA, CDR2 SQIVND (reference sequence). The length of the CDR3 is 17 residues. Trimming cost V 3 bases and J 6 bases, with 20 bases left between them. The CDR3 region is CASSILIPGLKAGELFF. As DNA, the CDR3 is TGTGCCAGTAGTATTCTTATCCCGGGACTTAAAGCCGGGGAGCTGTTTTTT.

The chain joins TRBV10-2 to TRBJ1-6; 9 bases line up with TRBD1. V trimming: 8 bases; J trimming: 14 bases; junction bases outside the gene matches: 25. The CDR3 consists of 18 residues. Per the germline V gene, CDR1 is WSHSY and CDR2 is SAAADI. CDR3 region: CASAAAYYDRGGDAALHF. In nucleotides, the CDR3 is TGCGCCAGCGCGGCGGCCTATTACGACAGGGGGGGGGACGCGGCCCTCCACTTT.

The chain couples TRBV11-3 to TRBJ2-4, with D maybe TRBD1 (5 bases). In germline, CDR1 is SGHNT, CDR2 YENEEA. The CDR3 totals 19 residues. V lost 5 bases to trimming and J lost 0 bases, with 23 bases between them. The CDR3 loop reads CASSLNNVAGILAKNIQYF. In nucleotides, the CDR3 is TGTGCCAGCAGCCTCAATAACGTAGCAGGGATACTAGCCAAAAACATTCAGTACTTC.

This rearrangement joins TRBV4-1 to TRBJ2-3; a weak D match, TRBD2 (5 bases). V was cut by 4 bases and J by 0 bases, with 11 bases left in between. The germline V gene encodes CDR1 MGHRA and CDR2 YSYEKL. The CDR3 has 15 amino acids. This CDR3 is CASSLGVLSTDTQYF. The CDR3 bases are TGCGCCAGCAGCCTCGGGGTACTAAGCACAGATACGCAGTATTTT.

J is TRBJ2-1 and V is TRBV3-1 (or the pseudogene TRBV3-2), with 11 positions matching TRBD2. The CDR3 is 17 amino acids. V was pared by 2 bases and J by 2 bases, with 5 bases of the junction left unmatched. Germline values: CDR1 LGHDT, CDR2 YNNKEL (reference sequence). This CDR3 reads CASSQYGTSGTYNEQFF. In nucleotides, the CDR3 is TGTGCCAGCAGCCAATACGGGACTAGCGGCACCTACAATGAGCAGTTCTTC.

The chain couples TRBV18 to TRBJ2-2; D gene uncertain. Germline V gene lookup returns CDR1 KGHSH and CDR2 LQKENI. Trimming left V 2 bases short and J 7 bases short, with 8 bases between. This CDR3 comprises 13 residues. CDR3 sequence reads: CASSPTSGGELFF. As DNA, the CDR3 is TGTGCCAGCTCACCAACCTCAGGCGGGGAGCTGTTTTTT. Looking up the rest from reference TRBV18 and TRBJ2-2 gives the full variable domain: NAGVMQNPRHLVRRRGQEARLRCSPMKGHSHVYWYRQLPEEGLKFMVYLQKENIIDESGMPKERFSAEFPKEGPSILRIQQVVRGDSAAYFCASSPTSGGELFFGEGSRLTVL.

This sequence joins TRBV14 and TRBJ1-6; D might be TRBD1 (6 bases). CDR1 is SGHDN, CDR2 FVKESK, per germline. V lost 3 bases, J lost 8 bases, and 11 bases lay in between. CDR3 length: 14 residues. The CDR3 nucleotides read TGTGCCAGCAGCCAGAGGCAGGGGTATTCACCCCTCCACTTT. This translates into CASSQRQGYSPLHF.

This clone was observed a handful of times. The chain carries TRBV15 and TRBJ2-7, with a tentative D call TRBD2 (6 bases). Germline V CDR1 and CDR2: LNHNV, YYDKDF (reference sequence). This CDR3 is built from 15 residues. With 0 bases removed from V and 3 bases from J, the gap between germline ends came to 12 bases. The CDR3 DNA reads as TGTGCCACCAGCAGAGACGTGACTAGACACTACGAGCAGTACGTC. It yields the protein CATSRDVTRHYEQYV.

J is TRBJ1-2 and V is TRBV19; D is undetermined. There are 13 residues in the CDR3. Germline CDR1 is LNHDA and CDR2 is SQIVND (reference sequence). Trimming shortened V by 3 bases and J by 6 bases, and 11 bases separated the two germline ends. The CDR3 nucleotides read TGTGCCAGTAGTATCTTGGGCCCGCATGGCTACACCTTC. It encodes CASSILGPHGYTF.

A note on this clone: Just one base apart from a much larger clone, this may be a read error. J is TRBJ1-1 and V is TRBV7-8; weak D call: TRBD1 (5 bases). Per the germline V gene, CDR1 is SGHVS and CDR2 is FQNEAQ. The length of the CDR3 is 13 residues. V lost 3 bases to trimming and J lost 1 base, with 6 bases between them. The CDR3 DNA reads TGTGCCAGCAGCTTCGGGGGGAACACTGAAGCTTTCTTT. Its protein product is CASSFGGNTEAFF.

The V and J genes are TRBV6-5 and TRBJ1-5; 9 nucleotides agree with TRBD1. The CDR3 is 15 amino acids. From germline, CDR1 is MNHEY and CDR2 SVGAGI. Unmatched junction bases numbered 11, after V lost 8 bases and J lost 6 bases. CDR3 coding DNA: TGTGCCAGCCTTGGGGACAGGGTCCGTCTTCAGCCCCAGCATTTT. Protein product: CASLGDRVRLQPQHF.

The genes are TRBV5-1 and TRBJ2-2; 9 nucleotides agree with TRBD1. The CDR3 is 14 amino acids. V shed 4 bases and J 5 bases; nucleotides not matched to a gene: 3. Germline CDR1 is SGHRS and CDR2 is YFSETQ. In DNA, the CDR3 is TGCGCCAGCAGCGGAGGACAGGGGACCGGGGAGCTGTTTTTT. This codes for CASSGGQGTGELFF.

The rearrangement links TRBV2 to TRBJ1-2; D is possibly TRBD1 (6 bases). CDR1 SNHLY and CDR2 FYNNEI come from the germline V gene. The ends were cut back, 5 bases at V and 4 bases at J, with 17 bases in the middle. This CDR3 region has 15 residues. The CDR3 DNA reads TGTGCCAGCAGTTTGGGCTCAGGGGCTACCTATGGCTACACCTTC. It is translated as CASSLGSGATYGYTF.

The CDR3 loop is CASSTSPAGGNEQFF. The CDR3 bases are TGTGCCAGCAGCACCTCTCCAGCGGGGGGGAATGAGCAGTTCTTC. The chain joins TRBV5-8 to TRBJ2-1, with 10 bases that match TRBD2. V lost 4 bases and J lost 7; bases outside the gene matches: 8. Looked up from germline, CDR1 is SGHTS and CDR2 is YDEGEE. CDR3 length equals 15 residues. Together with reference TRBV5-8 and TRBJ2-1, the CDR3 gives the full variable domain: EAGVTQSPTHLIKTRGQQATLRCSPISGHTSVYWYQQALGLGLQFLLWYDEGEERNRGNFPPRFSGRQFPNYSSELNVNALELEDSALYLCASSTSPAGGNEQFFGPGTRLTVL.

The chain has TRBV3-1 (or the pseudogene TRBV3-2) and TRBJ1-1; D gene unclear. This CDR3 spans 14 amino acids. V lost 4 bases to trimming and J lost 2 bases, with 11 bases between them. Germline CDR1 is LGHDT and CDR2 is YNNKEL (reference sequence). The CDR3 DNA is TGTGCCAGCAGCCCTTGGGCCGGAAACACTGAAGCTTTCTTT. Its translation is CASSPWAGNTEAFF.

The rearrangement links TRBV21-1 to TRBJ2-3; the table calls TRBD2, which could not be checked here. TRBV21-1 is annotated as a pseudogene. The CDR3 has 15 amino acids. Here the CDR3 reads CASRRLGGSTDTQYF. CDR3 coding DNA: TGTGCCAGCAGACGTTTGGGAGGGTCTACAGATACGCAGTATTTT.

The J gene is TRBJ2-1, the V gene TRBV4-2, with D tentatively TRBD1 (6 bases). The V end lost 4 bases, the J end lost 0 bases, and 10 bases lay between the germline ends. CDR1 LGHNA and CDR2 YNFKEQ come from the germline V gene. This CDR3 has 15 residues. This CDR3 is CASSPDSNSYNEQFF. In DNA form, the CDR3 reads TGTGCCAGCAGCCCGGACAGTAACTCCTACAATGAGCAGTTCTTC.

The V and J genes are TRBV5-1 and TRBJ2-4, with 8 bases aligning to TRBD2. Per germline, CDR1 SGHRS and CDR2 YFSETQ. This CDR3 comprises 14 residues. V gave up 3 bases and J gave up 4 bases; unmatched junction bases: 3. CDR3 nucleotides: TGCGCCAGCAGCTCGAGCGGGAGTAAAAACATTCAGTACTTC. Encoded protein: CASSSSGSKNIQYF. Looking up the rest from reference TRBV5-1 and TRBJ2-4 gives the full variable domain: KAGVTQTPRYLIKTRGQQVTLSCSPISGHRSVSWYQQTPGQGLQFLFEYFSETQRNKGNFPGRFSGRQFSNSRSEMNVSTLELGDSALYLCASSSSGSKNIQYFGAGTRLSVL.

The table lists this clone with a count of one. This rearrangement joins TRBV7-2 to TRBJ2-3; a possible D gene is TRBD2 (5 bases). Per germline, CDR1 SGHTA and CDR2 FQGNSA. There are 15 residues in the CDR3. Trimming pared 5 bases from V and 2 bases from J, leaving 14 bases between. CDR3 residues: CASSRRGSFTDTQYF. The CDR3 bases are TGTGCCAGCAGCCGGAGAGGGAGTTTCACAGATACGCAGTATTTT.

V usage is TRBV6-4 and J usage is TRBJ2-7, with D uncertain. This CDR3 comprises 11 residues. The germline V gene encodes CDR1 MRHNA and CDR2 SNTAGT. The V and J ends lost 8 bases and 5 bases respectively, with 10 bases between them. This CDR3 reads CASCRVDEQYV. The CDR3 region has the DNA TGTGCCAGCTGTAGAGTAGACGAGCAGTACGTC.